Below, 2 T cell receptor beta chains from the same sample are listed, as sequenced in a study of beta chain features in type 1 diabetes. No antigen has been identified for these receptors. cDNA synthesis used the whole RNA isolate, giving expressed TCRB sequences. The repertoire was sequenced with immunoSEQ multiplex PCR; TCRdb's copy has only in-frame clones and lacks some. The data contain more than 250,000 clones, roughly 25% of them singletons. General observations from the study: A moderate, significant TCRB CDR3 shortening appeared in type 1 diabetes across four CD4+ subsets.

The sequenced sample was naive CD4+ T cells from blood. The receptors were sampled from a woman aged 25 to 39 with type 1 diabetes.

This chain uses TRBV2 with TRBJ2-6; no firm D call. Germline values: CDR1 SNHLY, CDR2 FYNNEI. Trimming took off 6 bases at V and 2 bases at J, with 11 bases between the two ends. CDR3 size: 15 residues. Written as DNA, the CDR3 is TGTGCCAGCAGAATCGAGAGTACTGGGGCCAACGTCCTGACTTTC. As protein: CASRIESTGANVLTF.

The chain recombines TRBV28 with TRBJ2-7, with a possible D match to TRBD1 (6 bases). V lost 2 bases and J lost 2, with 10 bases in between. CDR1 is MDHEN and CDR2 is SYDVKM in the germline V gene. The CDR3 is 14 residues long. Written as DNA, the CDR3 is TGTGCCAGCAGTTTAGGGGACACGGCCTACGAGCAGTACTTC. It specifies CASSLGDTAYEQYF.